Described below is a single T cell receptor beta chain sequence and its context. What it binds is unknown. The data originate from a study of graft-versus-host responses after intestinal transplantation. This table comes from immunoSEQ multiplex PCR, and its TCRdb copy is limited to in-frame clones, with some not included. The sample shows just over 95,000 clones, 92% of them seen only once. CDR1 is LNHNV and CDR2 is YYDKDF in the germline V gene (reference sequence). V was cut by 0 bases and J by 1 base, with 9 bases left in between. The CDR3 length is 16 residues. The sequences come from unstimulated CD4+ T cells sorted from spleen or lymph node cells, collected before intestinal transplant. The chain recombines TRBV15 with TRBJ2-2; TRBD2 might be the D (5 bases). The TCR comes from a human donor who received an intestinal transplant. CDR3 coding DNA: TGTGCCACCAGCAGAGAAACGGGGAGGAACACCGGGGAGCTGTTTTTT. This translates into CATSRETGRNTGELFF.